This TCR beta chain is drawn from a study of blood T cell repertoires in COVID-19 (dated by TCRdb to about 2020). For the study in its entirety: Samples covering the acute and convalescent phases of COVID-19 were provided by collaborators in the United States, Italy and Spain. Subjects who had been exposed to COVID-19, were actively infected with it, or had recovered from it provided the deeply sampled blood TCRbeta repertoires that made up the dataset. The repertoires were made available in a free public database intended to serve as a resource for research on the immune response to SARS-CoV-2. Where HLA class I and class II types were available, the types were taken from metadata supplied by the sample provider, not from assay-based typing. A de-identified subject ID, COVID-19 status, age in years and sex were almost always included in the sample metadata. The material from the prospective study consisted of cDNA or gDNA derived from T cells, B-cell-depleted T cells, or PBMCs. Samples were obtained from the ongoing ImmuneRACE study (first 160 participants) and from about 1,300 subjects provided by 6 global collaborators.

One collaborating source in Seattle enrolled patients during active infection and followed them longitudinally through the course of disease. Each collaborating institution followed its own protocols to collect whole blood in K2EDTA tubes. Collaborator samples were shipped for TCRbeta analysis as frozen whole blood, isolated PBMCs, or DNA extracted from either sample type. Overall study results and their limits: The quantity of clinical and demographic metadata differed by source and by participant and was supplied without curation.

For this clone: The antigen it recognizes is unknown. It has no much larger one-base neighbor in the sample; base qualities were not kept.

TCRbeta CDR3 regions were amplified from genomic DNA using the immunoSEQ Assay, a bias-controlled multiplex PCR. Per the original workflow: Within the assay, amplification of reference gene primers was used to estimate how many nucleated cells each sample contained. To quantify the absolute abundance of each unique TCRbeta CDR3 rearrangement, sequence reads were collapsed and filtered. For each sample, productive Simpson clonality was calculated as the square root of Simpson's diversity index over productive rearrangements. TCRdb obtained this table from immuneACCESS and retained in-frame rearrangements with V and J assigned. These tables miss some clones; where compared with another copy, unresolved V genes account for less than half of the shortfall, and the remainder is unexplained. D and trimming come from the DNA, and the V and J calls and clone size come from that table. For this sample the table gives about 390,000 clones, of which more than 75% were detected only once. Together, the top ten hold 2.3% of the sample.

The receptor was derived from a woman aged 55-70 years with COVID-19, enrolled during active disease. The source material was peripheral blood.

The nucleotides read TGTGCCAGCAGAGCCGGGACAGGGTACAGTCAGCCCCAGCATTTT. Translation gives CASRAGTGYSQPQHF. The chain was built from TRBV6-5 and TRBJ1-5, and 9 junctional nucleotides match TRBD1. The cysteine opens and the phenylalanine closes a CDR3 of 15 amino acids. Just the 45-base CDR3 DNA is kept, in frame starting at base 1. Looking up the germline V gene yields CDR1 MNHEY and CDR2 SVGAGI. Trimming takes 6 bases off V and 6 bases off J; junction bases not matched to a gene: 9.